Listed below are T cell receptor beta chains from one sample, sequenced in a study of identical twins. TCRdb re-called the 5' RACE reads through MiXCR, storing one row per CDR3 protein. The sample yields 1.5 million to 2 million distinct CDR3 sequences, roughly 35% seen once. Sequenced input: cord blood. These receptors all come from a newborn girl in good health. CDR3s include the opening cysteine and the closing phenylalanine or tryptophan. The D gene is left open where the match is weak. Clone size appears in some rows only: once, few, many, or a class for an expanded clone.

v_gene: TRBV3-1
j_gene: TRBJ2-3
len: 19
d_gene: TRBD2
abundance: -
CDR3nt: TGTGCCAGCAGCCAAGAAGGTCGTTGGACTAGCGGGTACGCAGATACGCAGTATTTT
CDR3aa: CASSQEGRWTSGYADTQYF

v_gene: TRBV20-1
j_gene: TRBJ2-3
len: 16
d_gene: -
abundance: many
CDR3nt: TGCAGTGCTAGAGAGAAAGGACGCCCGAAGGCAGATACGCAGTATTTT
CDR3aa: CSAREKGRPKADTQYF

v_gene: TRBV7-2
j_gene: TRBJ2-7
len: 15
d_gene: -
abundance: few
CDR3nt: TGTGCCAGCAGCTTAAATGGGCCGGACGGCGGCGAGCAGTACTTC
CDR3aa: CASSLNGPDGGEQYF

v_gene: TRBV20-1
j_gene: TRBJ2-1
len: 14
d_gene: -
abundance: few
CDR3nt: TGCAGTGCTAGAGTGGCGGGTAGATACAATGAGCAGTTCTTC
CDR3aa: CSARVAGRYNEQFF

v_gene: TRBV20-1
j_gene: TRBJ2-5
len: 16
d_gene: TRBD2
abundance: few
CDR3nt: TGCAGTGCCAACCCGGGACTAGTATCCCACCAAGAGACCCAGTACTTC
CDR3aa: CSANPGLVSHQETQYF

v_gene: TRBV9
j_gene: TRBJ2-7
len: 16
d_gene: TRBD2
abundance: -
CDR3nt: TGTGCCAGCAGCGTAGCCGCGGGAGGGGGGTCCTACGAGCAGTACTTC
CDR3aa: CASSVAAGGGSYEQYF

v_gene: TRBV20-1
j_gene: TRBJ2-7
len: 15
d_gene: TRBD2
abundance: -
CDR3nt: TGCAGTGCTAGAGATGCGGGAGCCCTCTCCTACGAGCAGTACTTC
CDR3aa: CSARDAGALSYEQYF

v_gene: TRBV30
j_gene: TRBJ2-4
len: 14
d_gene: -
abundance: -
CDR3nt: TGTGCCTGGAGTGTACGAGCGGCCAAAAACATTCAGTACTTC
CDR3aa: CAWSVRAAKNIQYF

v_gene: TRBV7-9
j_gene: TRBJ2-7
len: 14
d_gene: -
abundance: -
CDR3nt: TGTGCCAGCAGCTCGACTAGGAAGGCCTACGAGCAGTACTTC
CDR3aa: CASSSTRKAYEQYF

v_gene: TRBV20-1
j_gene: TRBJ1-2
len: 15
d_gene: -
abundance: few
CDR3nt: TGCAGTGCTACAGCTCCGGGACGGAATAACTATGGCTACACCTTC
CDR3aa: CSATAPGRNNYGYTF

v_gene: TRBV12-3/TRBV12-4
j_gene: TRBJ1-2
len: 12
d_gene: -
abundance: many
CDR3nt: TGTGCCAGCAGTTTCGTGGGGAAGGGCTACACCTTC
CDR3aa: CASSFVGKGYTF

v_gene: TRBV27
j_gene: TRBJ2-1
len: 15
d_gene: TRBD1
abundance: -
CDR3nt: TGTGCCAGCAGTCCCCGGACAGGTTTTAACAATGAGCAGTTCTTC
CDR3aa: CASSPRTGFNNEQFF

v_gene: TRBV4-1
j_gene: TRBJ1-1
len: 18
d_gene: -
abundance: -
CDR3nt: TGCGCCAGCAGCCCCTTCTTGGCGGGGGGCCCGAGTAACACTGAAGCTTTCTTT
CDR3aa: CASSPFLAGGPSNTEAFF

v_gene: TRBV21-1
j_gene: TRBJ2-3
len: 15
d_gene: -
abundance: few
CDR3nt: TGTGCCAGCAGCTCCTTAAGCGAGAACACAGATACGCAGTATTTT
CDR3aa: CASSSLSENTDTQYF

v_gene: TRBV11-2
j_gene: TRBJ2-3
len: 13
d_gene: -
abundance: -
CDR3nt: TGTGCCAGCAGCACCGCGGGCACAGATACGCAGTATTTT
CDR3aa: CASSTAGTDTQYF

v_gene: TRBV29-1
j_gene: TRBJ1-1
len: 14
d_gene: TRBD1
abundance: -
CDR3nt: TGCAGCGCGAAGCAGGGGGCGAAGAACACTGAAGCTTTCTTT
CDR3aa: CSAKQGAKNTEAFF

v_gene: TRBV28
j_gene: TRBJ2-5
len: 11
d_gene: -
abundance: once
CDR3nt: TGTGCCAGCAGTTTTAAAGAGACCCGGTACTTC
CDR3aa: CASSFKETRYF

v_gene: TRBV20-1
j_gene: TRBJ2-7
len: 13
d_gene: -
abundance: few
CDR3nt: TGCAGTGCTAGGAGGACTACCCCTCTCGAGCAGTACTTC
CDR3aa: CSARRTTPLEQYF

v_gene: TRBV6-5
j_gene: TRBJ1-5
len: 16
d_gene: TRBD1
abundance: once
CDR3nt: TGTGCCAGCCGCTCGAGGACAGGTGATTATCGACAGCCCCAGCATTTT
CDR3aa: CASRSRTGDYRQPQHF

v_gene: TRBV20-1
j_gene: TRBJ2-3
len: 15
d_gene: -
abundance: few
CDR3nt: TGCAGTGCTAGAGATCTGGCAGGGAGGACAGATACGCAGTATTTT
CDR3aa: CSARDLAGRTDTQYF

v_gene: TRBV20-1
j_gene: TRBJ2-7
len: 12
d_gene: -
abundance: -
CDR3nt: TGCAGTGCTGGTAGACAGGCCTACGAGCAGTACTTC
CDR3aa: CSAGRQAYEQYF

v_gene: TRBV5-1
j_gene: TRBJ2-7
len: 13
d_gene: -
abundance: many
CDR3nt: TGCGCCAGCAGCTTGGCCAGGGACTACGAGCAGTACTTC
CDR3aa: CASSLARDYEQYF

v_gene: TRBV25-1
j_gene: TRBJ2-7
len: 14
d_gene: -
abundance: few
CDR3nt: TGTGCCAGCAGTCATGGAGACTTTACCTACGAGCAGTACTTC
CDR3aa: CASSHGDFTYEQYF

v_gene: TRBV23-1
j_gene: TRBJ2-3
len: 17
d_gene: -
abundance: -
CDR3nt: TGCGCCAGCAGTCAACCCCGGGACTCGACGTACACAGATACGCAGTATTTT
CDR3aa: CASSQPRDSTYTDTQYF

v_gene: TRBV10-3
j_gene: TRBJ1-2
len: 12
d_gene: -
abundance: many
CDR3nt: TGTGCCATCAGTGAGTCGAGCTATGGCTACACCTTC
CDR3aa: CAISESSYGYTF

v_gene: TRBV14
j_gene: TRBJ2-7
len: 15
d_gene: -
abundance: -
CDR3nt: TGTGCCAGCAGCCAAGGCCCTTGGAGCTCCTACGAGCAGTACTTC
CDR3aa: CASSQGPWSSYEQYF

v_gene: TRBV19
j_gene: TRBJ1-1
len: 15
d_gene: -
abundance: -
CDR3nt: TGTGCCAGTAGTACCGACAGTGGGTCAAGAGCTGAAGCTTTCTTT
CDR3aa: CASSTDSGSRAEAFF

v_gene: TRBV7-2
j_gene: TRBJ1-2
len: 15
d_gene: -
abundance: -
CDR3nt: TGTGCCAGCAGCTTCATGTGGAGGACAGCTAGGGGCTACACCTTC
CDR3aa: CASSFMWRTARGYTF

v_gene: TRBV14
j_gene: TRBJ2-7
len: 13
d_gene: TRBD2
abundance: -
CDR3nt: TGTGCCAGCAGACAAGCGGGAAAGCACGAGCAGTACTTC
CDR3aa: CASRQAGKHEQYF

v_gene: TRBV7-2
j_gene: TRBJ2-5
len: 15
d_gene: -
abundance: -
CDR3nt: TGTGCCAGCAGCCAGGGGGGGGCGAAGGGAGAGACCCAGTACTTC
CDR3aa: CASSQGGAKGETQYF

v_gene: TRBV7-2
j_gene: TRBJ2-1
len: 17
d_gene: TRBD2
abundance: -
CDR3nt: TGTGCCAGCAGCTTTTACCCGGGACTAGCGGGAGACAATGAGCAGTTCTTC
CDR3aa: CASSFYPGLAGDNEQFF

v_gene: TRBV5-1
j_gene: TRBJ1-4
len: 15
d_gene: -
abundance: -
CDR3nt: TGCGCCAGCAGCGTAGGACAGAAGATTGGTGAAAAACTGTTTTTT
CDR3aa: CASSVGQKIGEKLFF